This TCR beta chain is from a study of T-cell reconstitution after alpha-beta-depleted transplantation in children. Construction of the TCRbeta library involved unique molecular identifiers. One entry per CDR3 protein results from TCRdb running MiXCR on the PCR reads. This table holds a few hundred thousand distinct CDR3 sequences, about a sixth found once. This TCR was recovered from a human donor who donated a stem cell graft to a child with acute lymphoblastic leukemia. The sample consisted of PBMCs from the stem cell graft donor, taken from the stem cell graft.

The DNA of the CDR3 is TGTGCCATCAGTGACCCAGGACAGGGGAACACCGGGGAGCTGTTTTTT. It translates to CAISDPGQGNTGELFF. The chain combines TRBV10-3 with TRBJ2-2; 8 bases fit TRBD1. V lost 3 bases and J lost 1; bases outside the gene matches: 4. Germline V gene sequence: CDR1 ENHRY, CDR2 SYGVKD. This CDR3 is 16 amino acids long.